This T cell receptor (beta chain) comes out of a study of shared clonotypes between healthy human individuals. Assay execution proceeded at the deep level. Sorted subsets were amplified in replicate PCRs using 200 ng DNA, about 30,000 T cell genomes. The repertoire was sequenced with immunoSEQ multiplex PCR; TCRdb's copy has only in-frame clones and lacks some. The sample consists of roughly 1,100,000 clones, around 76% of them appearing once. The TCR sequence derives from a man younger than 35 in good health. Specimen: memory CD4+ T cells sorted from blood. Subset of the sample: CD45RA-negative fraction.

In DNA, the CDR3 is TGCGCCAGCAGCTTGAATAGCGCAAACAATGAGCAGTTCTTC. Protein: CASSLNSANNEQFF. The chain joins TRBV5-1 to TRBJ2-1, with D maybe TRBD2 (5 bases). Trimming removed 1 base from V and 5 bases from J, with 10 bases in between. CDR3 length equals 14 residues. Germline values: CDR1 SGHRS, CDR2 YFSETQ.